These 15 T cell receptor beta chains were sequenced from one sample in a study of blood T cell repertoires in COVID-19 (TCRdb year 2020). The method was the immunoSEQ multiplex PCR assay. TCRdb holds this immuneACCESS table with in-frame rearrangements only. Some clones are missing; in checked studies, unresolved V genes explain under half, and the rest has no known cause. This sample has about 200,000 clones in its table, and approximately 82% of those were observed once. The ten biggest clones cover 15% of the sample. The sample taken for sequencing was PBMCs or T cells enriched from blood (not recorded which). These receptors came from a man aged 40-49 years who had recovered from COVID-19.

The chain is built from TRBV5-8 and TRBJ1-2, with 11 bases identical to TRBD1. Germline V lookup: CDR1 SGHTS, CDR2 YDEGEE. V was clipped by 0 bases and J by 8 bases; unmatched bases: 9. This CDR3 has 16 amino acids. The CDR3: CASSLGTGQGADGYTF. The CDR3 DNA follows: TGTGCCAGCAGCTTGGGGACAGGACAGGGGGCGGACGGCTACACCTTC.

This sequence joins TRBV5-1 and TRBJ1-3; D gene unclear. Germline V lookup: CDR1 SGHRS, CDR2 YFSETQ. The germline V and J ends were trimmed by 5 bases and 1 base, with 13 bases remaining between them. The CDR3 runs 15 residues. The CDR3 coding sequence is TGCGCCAGCAGTCCGCCTCTGAGGTCTGGAAACACCATATATTTT. This sequence encodes CASSPPLRSGNTIYF.

This chain connects TRBV3-1 (or the pseudogene TRBV3-2) to TRBJ1-2; 7 bases agree with TRBD1. Germline lookup yields CDR1 LGHDT and CDR2 YNNKEL (reference sequence). V lost 1 base, J lost 2 bases, and 4 bases stayed unmatched. The CDR3 is made up of 15 amino acids. The CDR3 is CASSQAHRGNYGYTF. The CDR3 DNA reads TGTGCCAGCAGCCAAGCTCACAGGGGAAACTATGGCTACACCTTC.

The chain couples TRBV2 to TRBJ1-2; 10 bases match TRBD1. V shed 6 bases, J shed 6 bases, and the junction held 7 bases outside the gene matches. The CDR3 length is 14 residues. Germline V gene data show CDR1 as SNHLY and CDR2 as FYNNEI. The CDR3 DNA reads as TGTGCCAGCAGCTTGGACAGGGGGACCCATGGCTACACCTTC. Translating gives CASSLDRGTHGYTF. Full variable domain (outside the CDR3, taken from reference TRBV2 and TRBJ1-2): EPEVTQTPSHQVTQMGQEVILRCVPISNHLYFYWYRQILGQKVEFLVSFYNNEISEKSEIFDDQFSVERPDGSNFTLKIRSTKLEDSAMYFCASSLDRGTHGYTFGSGTRLTVV.

V is TRBV5-1 and J is TRBJ2-1; 13 bases map to TRBD2. V lost 4 bases to trimming and J lost 6 bases; unmatched junction nucleotides: 4. This CDR3 comprises 15 residues. Germline CDR1 and CDR2: SGHRS and YFSETQ. The CDR3 region has the DNA TGCGCCAGCAGCGAAGGGACTAGCGGGGCCAATGAGCAGTTCTTC. Protein: CASSEGTSGANEQFF. Variable domain in full (rest from reference TRBV5-1 and TRBJ2-1): KAGVTQTPRYLIKTRGQQVTLSCSPISGHRSVSWYQQTPGQGLQFLFEYFSETQRNKGNFPGRFSGRQFSNSRSEMNVSTLELGDSALYLCASSEGTSGANEQFFGPGTRLTVL.

In DNA, the CDR3 is TGTGCCAGCAGACTGACACAGGGATTCAACTATGGCTACACCTTC. Translating it yields CASRLTQGFNYGYTF. The rearrangement uses TRBV6-5 and TRBJ1-2; tentatively, D is TRBD1 (6 bases). The germline V gene has CDR1 MNHEY and CDR2 SVGAGI. There are 15 residues in the CDR3. Trimming stripped 6 bases from V and 2 bases from J, with 16 bases between.

This clone was counted a few times. The genes are TRBV24-1 and TRBJ1-3, with D perhaps TRBD1 (6 bases). The V and J ends lost 9 bases and 0 bases respectively, with 14 bases between them. The V gene's germline CDR1 is KGHDR and CDR2 SFDVKD. The CDR3 spans 15 residues. CDR3 protein: CATPRTVSSGNTIYF. The DNA for the CDR3 is TGTGCCACCCCTCGGACAGTGAGCTCTGGAAACACCATATATTTT.

The chain combines TRBV7-2 with TRBJ2-7; 8 bases map to TRBD1. Looked up from germline, CDR1 is SGHTA and CDR2 is FQGNSA. V lost 4 bases to trimming and J lost 2 bases; unmatched junction nucleotides: 19. The CDR3 extends over 19 amino acids. In DNA, the CDR3 is TGTGCCAGCAGCTCCGGGCGCGGGGTGGACAGGGCGCGTCCCTACGAGCAGTACTTC. Translation gives CASSSGRGVDRARPYEQYF.

This chain uses TRBV27 with TRBJ2-7; 9 bases are shared with TRBD1. The CDR3 runs to 14 residues. Germline V gives CDR1 MNHEY, CDR2 SMNVEV (reference sequence). Germline trimming cut 4 bases from V and 3 bases from J; bases unmatched to any gene: 4. As DNA, the CDR3 is TGTGCCAGCAGTTACGGGACAGGGAGCTACGAGCAGTACTTC. Residues: CASSYGTGSYEQYF.

This rearrangement joins TRBV7-9 to TRBJ1-4; possible D gene TRBD1, 6 bases. The CDR3 sequence is 15 residues long. Trimming cost V 5 bases and J 8 bases, with 18 bases left between them. Germline V gene sequence: CDR1 SEHNR, CDR2 FQNEAQ (reference sequence). This CDR3 reads CASSPTGPGLEKLFF. CDR3 sequence (DNA): TGTGCCAGCAGCCCGACAGGTCCGGGGCTGGAAAAACTGTTTTTT. The entire variable domain, with the rest obtained from reference TRBV7-9 and TRBJ1-4, is as follows: DTGVSQNPRHKITKRGQNVTFRCDPISEHNRLYWYRQTLGQGPEFLTYFQNEAQLEKSRLLSDRFSAERPKGSFSTLEIQRTEQGDSAMYLCASSPTGPGLEKLFFGSGTQLSVL.

This chain connects TRBV19 to TRBJ1-3, with D unclear. CDR1 LNHDA and CDR2 SQIVND come from the germline V gene (reference sequence). Trimming removed 1 base from V and 0 bases from J, with 4 bases in between. There are 14 residues in the CDR3. The CDR3 DNA follows: TGTGCCAGTAGTATAGGTCGCTCTGGAAACACCATATATTTT. Amino acid sequence: CASSIGRSGNTIYF. Looking up the rest from reference TRBV19 and TRBJ1-3 gives the full variable domain: DGGITQSPKYLFRKEGQNVTLSCEQNLNHDAMYWYRQDPGQGLRLIYYSQIVNDFQKGDIAEGYSVSREKKESFPLTVTSAQKNPTAFYLCASSIGRSGNTIYFGEGSWLTVV.

This chain connects TRBV7-3 to TRBJ1-1; no reliable D call. CDR1 SGHTA and CDR2 FQGTGA come from the germline V gene. The CDR3 has 13 amino acids. The V end was cut by 4 bases, the J end by 1 base, with 7 bases between. This CDR3 reads CASSSDTNTEAFF. The CDR3 DNA reads as TGTGCCAGCAGCTCAGACACGAACACTGAAGCTTTCTTT.

This clone appeared a single time. V is TRBV7-3 and J is TRBJ1-1; 11 positions match TRBD1. This CDR3 spans 14 amino acids. Germline lookup yields CDR1 SGHTA and CDR2 FQGTGA. Trimming at V came to 2 bases and at J to 5 bases, leaving 1 base not matched to a gene. CDR3 residues: CASSLGDRGTEAFF. CDR3 nucleotide sequence: TGTGCCAGCAGCTTAGGGGACAGGGGGACTGAAGCTTTCTTT.

This clone was counted a single time. In DNA, the CDR3 is TGTGCCTGGATTGGACAGGACGCTTACAATGAGCAGTTCTTC. This translates into CAWIGQDAYNEQFF. This chain connects TRBV30 to TRBJ2-1; 7 nucleotides align to TRBD1. In germline, CDR1 is GTSNPN, CDR2 SVGIG (reference sequence). Unmatched junction bases numbered 7, after V lost 4 bases and J lost 4 bases. CDR3 length: 14 residues.

The rearrangement links TRBV6-5 to TRBJ1-2; tentatively, D is TRBD1 (5 bases). Trimming cost V 2 bases and J 2 bases, with 9 bases left between them. Germline V gives CDR1 MNHEY, CDR2 SVGAGI. The CDR3 sequence is 14 residues long. Here the CDR3 reads CASSYEGRNYGYTF. DNA for the CDR3: TGTGCCAGCAGTTACGAGGGGAGGAACTATGGCTACACCTTC.